The T cell receptor beta chain under discussion was sequenced for a study of T cell responses to AZD1222 COVID-19 vaccine. General observations from the study: Mapped onto spike, vaccine-associated CD4 TCRs spanned it and were dominant at 160-218 and 743-854. The breadth and depth of Spike-specific TCRs increased once two AZD1222 doses had been given. Most donors were white British, females outnumbered males, and clonal diversity was possibly underestimated.

This clone was seen more than once but under ten times. The antigen is unknown. TCRdb's copy holds only in-frame clones and misses some; the assay was immunoSEQ multiplex PCR. The sample has about 64,000 clones; about 89% are singletons. The CDR3 loop spans 12 amino acids. V lost 3 bases and J 5 bases, leaving 7 bases between the germline ends. Germline values: CDR1 LNHDA, CDR2 SQIVND (reference sequence). The source was peripheral blood, collected 28 days after the second dose of the MenACWY control vaccine. The TCR was taken from an adult who received the MenACWY meningococcal vaccine as a control. The genes are TRBV19 and TRBJ2-5; no firm D call. The CDR3 is CASSIGQETQYF. CDR3 nucleotide sequence: TGTGCCAGTAGTATTGGTCAGGAGACCCAGTACTTC.